The 5 T cell receptor beta chains below were found in one sample sequenced in a study of OX40 agonist ivuxolimab in advanced cancers. Profiling relied on immunoSEQ multiplex PCR, and the TCRdb table lists in-frame clones only, not all of them. The sample has approximately 70,000 clones, about 82% seen once. The sample was CD4+ or CD8+ T cells sorted from blood, taken in a trial of the OX40 agonist ivuxolimab. Receptors originate from an adult with an advanced solid tumor such as melanoma, head and neck, liver or kidney cancer.

The chain carries TRBV7-6 and TRBJ2-1; D perhaps matches TRBD2 (5 bases). Germline CDR1 reads SGHVS; CDR2 reads FNYEAQ. Trimming left V 1 base short and J 5 bases short, with 12 bases between. This CDR3 comprises 15 residues. DNA of the CDR3: TGTGCCAGCAGCTTAGGGGTGGGGAGTAACAATGAGCAGTTCTTC. Amino acids: CASSLGVGSNNEQFF.

The V and J genes are TRBV7-9 and TRBJ2-2; 9 bases agree with TRBD1. Germline V gene sequence: CDR1 SEHNR, CDR2 FQNEAQ (reference sequence). The V and J ends lost 5 bases and 5 bases, in that order; junction bases with no gene match: 9. The CDR3 length is 16 residues. The CDR3 DNA reads TGTGCCAGCAGCACTTCCGGGACAGGGCGTACCGGGGAGCTGTTTTTT. Protein: CASSTSGTGRTGELFF.

This clone was detected only a few times. This chain uses TRBV4-3 with TRBJ2-1, with D uncertain. V lost 0 bases and J 6 bases, leaving 12 bases between the germline ends. CDR1 is LGHNA and CDR2 is YSLEER in the germline V gene. The CDR3 is 15 amino acids. For the CDR3, the DNA is TGCGCCAGCAGCCAAGAATCCGGAAAATCCAATGAGCAGTTCTTC. Encoded protein: CASSQESGKSNEQFF.

The chain joins TRBV5-1 to TRBJ2-1, with 8 bases that match TRBD2. The ends lost 2 bases at V and 8 bases at J; junction bases unmatched: 9. Germline values: CDR1 SGHRS, CDR2 YFSETQ. The CDR3 extends over 15 amino acids. The CDR3 sequence is CASSLGLALGDEQFF. The CDR3 DNA is TGCGCCAGCAGCTTAGGACTAGCTCTAGGGGATGAGCAGTTCTTC. The full variable domain, its missing parts supplied by reference TRBV5-1 and TRBJ2-1, is KAGVTQTPRYLIKTRGQQVTLSCSPISGHRSVSWYQQTPGQGLQFLFEYFSETQRNKGNFPGRFSGRQFSNSRSEMNVSTLELGDSALYLCASSLGLALGDEQFFGPGTRLTVL.

This chain connects TRBV19 to TRBJ2-2, with TRBD1 as a possible D gene (5 bases). The CDR3 contains 13 residues. Germline values: CDR1 LNHDA, CDR2 SQIVND (reference sequence). Trimming pared 3 bases from V and 8 bases from J, leaving 10 bases between. CDR3 sequence reads: CASSIVGPGELFF. CDR3 bases: TGTGCCAGTAGTATTGTGGGGCCTGGGGAGCTGTTTTTT. The full variable domain, in which reference TRBV19 and TRBJ2-2 provide the parts outside the CDR3, is DGGITQSPKYLFRKEGQNVTLSCEQNLNHDAMYWYRQDPGQGLRLIYYSQIVNDFQKGDIAEGYSVSREKKESFPLTVTSAQKNPTAFYLCASSIVGPGELFFGEGSRLTVL.